Each of the 21 T cell receptor beta chains below was sequenced from the same sample in a study of T cells in Graves' hyperthyroidism and ophthalmopathy. RNA transcripts served as the template for amplifying TCR beta CDR3 regions. A first-round RT-PCR of the TCR CDR3 used the HTBI primer set. TCRdb independently ran MiXCR on the multiplex PCR reads; one entry per CDR3 protein. The sample has about 600,000 distinct CDR3 sequences; 14% are singletons. The sample taken for sequencing was blood. The receptors originated from a woman younger than 30 with Graves' ophthalmopathy.

The chain uses TRBV9 and TRBJ2-7; perhaps TRBD1 as D (5 bases). The CDR3 consists of 14 residues. Germline values: CDR1 SGDLS, CDR2 YYNGEE. Trimming removed 0 bases at V and 1 base at J, with 8 bases between. CDR3 loop: CASSVGTPSYEQYF. The CDR3 DNA sequence: TGTGCCAGCAGCGTAGGGACACCTTCCTACGAGCAGTACTTC. Supplemented by reference TRBV9 and TRBJ2-7, the full variable domain reads DSGVTQTPKHLITATGQRVTLRCSPRSGDLSVYWYQQSLDQGLQFLIQYYNGEERAKGNILERFSAQQFPDLHSELNLSSLELGDSALYFCASSVGTPSYEQYFGPGTRLTVT.

In this sample, this clonotype turned up many times. The chain joins TRBV6-2 or TRBV6-3 to TRBJ2-1; D might be TRBD2 (6 bases). Germline V gives CDR1 MNHEY, CDR2 SVGEGT. The CDR3 is made up of 13 amino acids. V lost 6 bases and J 6 bases, leaving 12 bases between the germline ends. As DNA, the CDR3 is TGTGCCAGCAGGCCTGCCGGGGGCAATGAGCAGTTCTTC. Its protein is CASRPAGGNEQFF.

The V gene is TRBV20-1, the J gene TRBJ2-5, with TRBD2 matching over 13 bases. With V trimmed by 3 bases and J by 2 bases, 12 bases remained unmatched. This CDR3 spans 18 amino acids. Germline values: CDR1 DFQATT, CDR2 SNEGSKA (reference sequence). For the CDR3, the DNA is TGCAGTGCTAGGAACCCCCCCACTAGCGGGAGGGATCAAGAGACCCAGTACTTC. This gives the protein CSARNPPTSGRDQETQYF.

The chain uses TRBV19 and TRBJ2-3, with 9 bases that match TRBD2. Trimming cost V 1 base and J 3 bases; bases outside gene matches: 5. CDR3 length: 16 residues. Per the germline V gene, CDR1 is LNHDA and CDR2 is SQIVND (reference sequence). The CDR3 protein is CASSIGGRAGTDTQYF. The CDR3, as DNA: TGTGCCAGTAGTATAGGCGGGAGGGCCGGGACAGATACGCAGTATTTT.

This clonotype was counted a few times. The CDR3, as DNA: TGTGCCAGCAGTTTAAAGCGGGCCCGGGGGGGAGGGACAGATACGCAGTATTTT. This sequence encodes CASSLKRARGGGTDTQYF. The rearrangement uses TRBV27 and TRBJ2-3, with TRBD2 identical over 8 bases. CDR3 length: 18 residues. The ends lost 2 bases at V and 3 bases at J; junction bases unmatched: 13. CDR1 and CDR2 from the germline V gene are MNHEY and SMNVEV (reference sequence).

This clonotype has ten or more counts. CDR3 bases: TGTGCCAGCAGCCCCTTGGGGGGACCACGGAATTCACCCCTCCACTTT. This encodes CASSPLGGPRNSPLHF. V usage is TRBV11-2 and J usage is TRBJ1-6; possible D gene TRBD1, 5 bases. The CDR3 consists of 16 residues. Trimming cost V 5 bases and J 7 bases, with 18 bases left between them. Germline-derived CDR1 and CDR2 are SGHAT and FQNNGV. Using reference TRBV11-2 and TRBJ1-6 for the parts outside the CDR3, the full variable domain is EAGVAQSPRYKIIEKRQSVAFWCNPISGHATLYWYQQILGQGPKLLIQFQNNGVVDDSQLPKDRFSAERLKGVDSTLKIQPAKLEDSAVYLCASSPLGGPRNSPLHFGNGTRLTVT.

The chain joins TRBV5-1 to TRBJ2-7, with no clear D. Trimming shortened V by 0 bases and J by 5 bases, and 15 bases separated the two germline ends. Germline assignment: CDR1 SGHRS and CDR2 YFSETQ. The CDR3 sequence is 15 residues long. The CDR3 spells CASSLDPNGLNEQYF. In DNA, the CDR3 is TGCGCCAGCAGCTTGGACCCCAATGGGCTCAACGAGCAGTACTTC. The whole variable domain, filled in from reference TRBV5-1 and TRBJ2-7, reads KAGVTQTPRYLIKTRGQQVTLSCSPISGHRSVSWYQQTPGQGLQFLFEYFSETQRNKGNFPGRFSGRQFSNSRSEMNVSTLELGDSALYLCASSLDPNGLNEQYFGPGTRLTVT.

CDR3 bases: TGTGCCAGCAGTGACGGGACTAGCGGGAGCACAGATACGCAGTATTTT. This translates into CASSDGTSGSTDTQYF. The rearrangement uses TRBV6-4 and TRBJ2-3; 12 bases agree with TRBD2. Germline CDR1 reads MRHNA; CDR2 reads SNTAGT. Trimming cost V 2 bases and J 0 bases; bases outside gene matches: 0. The CDR3 totals 16 residues.

This clonotype was observed a single time. A clone one base away is much larger, so this may be a read error. The V and J genes are TRBV4-3 and TRBJ1-4; 8 bases match TRBD1. The CDR3 runs to 15 residues. Germline loops: CDR1 LGHNA, CDR2 YSLEER. This CDR3 reads CASNQDRGNHEKLFF. In nucleotides, the CDR3 is TGCGCCAGCAACCAAGACAGGGGTAATCATGAAAAACTGTTTTTT.

This clonotype showed up many times. This sequence joins TRBV28 and TRBJ1-2, with D maybe TRBD1 (6 bases). The CDR3 length is 14 residues. Germline-derived CDR1 and CDR2 are MDHEN and SYDVKM. Trimming left V 8 bases short and J 0 bases short, with 13 bases between. The CDR3 DNA is TGTGCCAGCTATGGACAGCTAACTAACTATGGCTACACCTTC. The encoded protein is CASYGQLTNYGYTF.

The J gene is TRBJ2-7, the V gene TRBV5-5, with 8 bases lining up with TRBD2. Germline V gene data show CDR1 as SGHKS and CDR2 as YYEKEE (reference sequence). The CDR3 totals 14 residues. V was pared by 4 bases and J by 2 bases, with 5 bases of the junction left unmatched. CDR3 nucleotide sequence: TGTGCCAGCAGCACCGGGACTAGGGCCTACGAGCAGTACTTC. This codes for CASSTGTRAYEQYF.

Ten or more counts support this clonotype. The chain carries TRBV3-1 and TRBJ2-3; 9 bases align to TRBD2. Germline V gene sequence: CDR1 LGHDT, CDR2 YNNKEL (reference sequence). V gave up 5 bases and J gave up 2 bases; unmatched junction bases: 11. This CDR3 has 17 residues. CDR3 amino acids: CASSDHSSGEITDTQYF. The CDR3 DNA is TGTGCCAGCAGCGACCATTCTAGCGGGGAAATCACAGATACGCAGTATTTT.

This clonotype was counted ten times or more. This chain links TRBV28 with TRBJ2-1; 8 positions agree with TRBD2. The junction had 17 bases not matched to a gene; V was cut back by 5 bases and J by 8 bases. The CDR3 is 17 amino acids. CDR1 is MDHEN and CDR2 is SYDVKM in the germline V gene. The CDR3 DNA reads as TGTGCCAGCAGTCAGGGCAGGGCATGGCGGGAGGTTGATGAGCAGTTCTTC. Amino acids: CASSQGRAWREVDEQFF.

The rearrangement joins TRBV28 to TRBJ2-5; 14 bases fit TRBD2. This CDR3 has 16 residues. The V segment lost 3 bases and the J segment 6 bases; nucleotides outside the gene matches: 6. The germline CDR1 and CDR2 sequences are MDHEN and SYDVKM. This CDR3 reads CASSFPGLAGVKTQYF. CDR3 DNA sequence: TGTGCCAGCAGTTTCCCGGGACTAGCGGGAGTGAAGACCCAGTACTTC. Full variable domain (rest looked up from reference TRBV28 and TRBJ2-5): DVKVTQSSRYLVKRTGEKVFLECVQDMDHENMFWYRQDPGLGLRLIYFSYDVKMKEKGDIPEGYSVSREKKERFSLILESASTNQTSMYLCASSFPGLAGVKTQYFGPGTRLLVL.

This clonotype showed up many times. V gene TRBV7-8 combines with J gene TRBJ2-2; possibly TRBD2 for D (6 bases). CDR3 length: 16 residues. The ends were cut back, 2 bases at V and 1 base at J, with 11 bases in the middle. Germline CDR1 and CDR2: SGHVS and FQNEAQ. The chain's CDR3 is CASSLSGDWNTGELFF. DNA of the CDR3: TGTGCCAGCAGCTTATCTGGGGACTGGAACACCGGGGAGCTGTTTTTT.

This clonotype was seen repeatedly, ten times or more. V usage is TRBV7-2 and J usage is TRBJ1-4; tentatively, D is TRBD1 (5 bases). This CDR3 contains 18 residues. Trimming stripped 1 base from V and 8 bases from J, with 23 bases between. CDR1 is SGHTA and CDR2 is FQGNSA in the germline V gene. The CDR3 coding sequence is TGTGCCAGCAGCTTAGGACTGGGACTCACCCCTGCGGGAGAAAAACTGTTTTTT. Encoded protein: CASSLGLGLTPAGEKLFF.

The chain joins TRBV18 to TRBJ1-5; TRBD1 is a possible D gene (6 bases). CDR3 length: 14 amino acids. Trimming stripped 3 bases from V and 7 bases from J, with 13 bases between. The germline V gene encodes CDR1 KGHSH and CDR2 LQKENI. CDR3 region: CASSPGGGWQPQHF. The CDR3 bases are TGTGCCAGCTCACCGGGGGGGGGCTGGCAGCCCCAGCATTTT.

This clonotype was seen many times. J is TRBJ2-7 and V is TRBV28, with D possibly TRBD1 on 5 matching bases. The CDR3 length is 13 residues. Deletions cut 7 bases from V and 1 base from J, with 11 bases between. CDR1 and CDR2 from the germline V gene are MDHEN and SYDVKM. CDR3 nucleotide sequence: TGTGCCAGCAATCCACAGGCGTCCTACGAGCAGTACTTC. Translating it yields CASNPQASYEQYF. The full variable domain, its missing parts supplied by reference TRBV28 and TRBJ2-7, is DVKVTQSSRYLVKRTGEKVFLECVQDMDHENMFWYRQDPGLGLRLIYFSYDVKMKEKGDIPEGYSVSREKKERFSLILESASTNQTSMYLCASNPQASYEQYFGPGTRLTVT.

This clonotype showed up many times. The chain links TRBV10-3 to TRBJ2-7; a possible D gene is TRBD1 (6 bases). Germline CDR1 ENHRY, CDR2 SYGVKD. V lost 4 bases to trimming and J lost 2 bases, with 12 bases between them. The CDR3 loop spans 14 amino acids. The CDR3 DNA is TGTGCCATCAGTGTACGACAGGAAACCTACGAGCAGTACTTC. This encodes CAISVRQETYEQYF.

This chain links TRBV30 with TRBJ2-7; either TRBD1 or TRBD2 may fit D (7 bases each). The CDR3 loop spans 14 amino acids. Germline CDR1 is GTSNPN and CDR2 is SVGIG (reference sequence). The V end was cut by 2 bases, the J end by 2 bases, with 13 bases between. The DNA for the CDR3 is TGTGCCTGGAGTATGACAGGGAGGGCCTACGAGCAGTACTTC. This translates into CAWSMTGRAYEQYF.

The V gene is TRBV19, the J gene TRBJ1-3, with D possibly being TRBD1 (5 bases). This CDR3 is built from 16 residues. The ends were cut back, 4 bases at V and 0 bases at J, with 13 bases in the middle. The germline V gene encodes CDR1 LNHDA and CDR2 SQIVND (reference sequence). The CDR3 loop is CASSRGSVDSGNTIYF. The CDR3 coding sequence is TGTGCCAGTAGTAGGGGCAGCGTCGACTCTGGAAACACCATATATTTT.